Listed here is a single T cell receptor (beta chain). This record comes from a study of blood T cell repertoires in COVID-19. Authors' methods: Estimates of nucleated cell counts were drawn from the amplification of reference gene primers. Method: immunoSEQ multiplex PCR; TCRdb's copy keeps in-frame clones and lacks some. The V and J calls and clone size come from that table; D and trimming were worked out from the DNA. The sample yields 91,000 or so clones, roughly 86% seen once. The CDR3 contains 15 residues. Germline V lookup: CDR1 SGHNT, CDR2 YYREEE (reference sequence). Trimming took off 0 bases at V and 2 bases at J, with 11 bases between the two ends.

The TCR sequence derives from a man between 45 and 60 years old with active or convalescent COVID-19. The chain combines TRBV5-4 with TRBJ1-2; D unresolved. The sample comprised peripheral blood. This CDR3 reads CASSLVVGENYGYTF. The CDR3 nucleotides are TGTGCCAGCAGCTTGGTGGTAGGAGAAAACTATGGCTACACCTTC. The whole variable domain, remainder taken from reference TRBV5-4 and TRBJ1-2, is ETGVTQSPTHLIKTRGQQVTLRCSSQSGHNTVSWYQQALGQGPQFIFQYYREEENGRGNFPPRFSGLQFPNYSSELNVNALELDDSALYLCASSLVVGENYGYTFGSGTRLTVV.